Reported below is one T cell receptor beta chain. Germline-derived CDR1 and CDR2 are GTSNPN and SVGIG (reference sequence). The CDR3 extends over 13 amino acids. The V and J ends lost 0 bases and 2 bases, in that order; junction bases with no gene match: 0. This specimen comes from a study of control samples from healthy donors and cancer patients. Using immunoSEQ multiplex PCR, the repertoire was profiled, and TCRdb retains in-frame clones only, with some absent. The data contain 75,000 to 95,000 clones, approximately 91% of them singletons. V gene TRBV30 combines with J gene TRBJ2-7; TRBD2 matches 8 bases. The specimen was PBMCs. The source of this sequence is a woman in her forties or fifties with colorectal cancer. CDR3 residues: CAWSVGGAYEQYV. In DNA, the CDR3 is TGTGCCTGGAGTGTCGGGGGGGCCTACGAGCAGTACGTC.